This TCR beta chain was captured in a study of T cell responses to AZD1222 COVID-19 vaccine. Germline V lookup: CDR1 SGHRS, CDR2 YFSETQ. This CDR3 spans 13 amino acids. Trimming took off 4 bases at V and 3 bases at J, with 10 bases between the two ends. Libraries were prepared by immunoSEQ multiplex PCR; TCRdb keeps only in-frame clonotypes and omits some of them. The profile shows around 120,000 clones, over 80% of them singletons. The starting material was peripheral blood, obtained on day 0 of AZD1222 vaccination. The TCR sequence derives from an adult in good health. V and J are TRBV5-1 and TRBJ2-5; D ambiguous. Here the CDR3 reads CASSRGVEETQYF. The CDR3 bases are TGCGCCAGCAGCCGAGGTGTTGAAGAGACCCAGTACTTC.